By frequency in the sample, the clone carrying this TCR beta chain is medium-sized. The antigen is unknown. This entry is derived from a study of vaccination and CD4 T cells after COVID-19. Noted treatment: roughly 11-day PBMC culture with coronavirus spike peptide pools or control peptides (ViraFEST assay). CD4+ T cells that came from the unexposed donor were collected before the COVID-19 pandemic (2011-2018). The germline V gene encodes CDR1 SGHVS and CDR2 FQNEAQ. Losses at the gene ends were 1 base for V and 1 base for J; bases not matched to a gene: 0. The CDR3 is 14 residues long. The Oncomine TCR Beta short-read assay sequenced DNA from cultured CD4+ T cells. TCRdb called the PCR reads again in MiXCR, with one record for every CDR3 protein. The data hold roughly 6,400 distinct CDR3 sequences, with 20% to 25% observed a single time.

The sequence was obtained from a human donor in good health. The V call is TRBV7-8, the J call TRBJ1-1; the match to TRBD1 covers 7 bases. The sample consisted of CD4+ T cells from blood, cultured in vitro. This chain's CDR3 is CASSLGTGNTEAFF. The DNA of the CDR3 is TGTGCCAGCAGCTTAGGGACAGGGAACACTGAAGCTTTCTTT.